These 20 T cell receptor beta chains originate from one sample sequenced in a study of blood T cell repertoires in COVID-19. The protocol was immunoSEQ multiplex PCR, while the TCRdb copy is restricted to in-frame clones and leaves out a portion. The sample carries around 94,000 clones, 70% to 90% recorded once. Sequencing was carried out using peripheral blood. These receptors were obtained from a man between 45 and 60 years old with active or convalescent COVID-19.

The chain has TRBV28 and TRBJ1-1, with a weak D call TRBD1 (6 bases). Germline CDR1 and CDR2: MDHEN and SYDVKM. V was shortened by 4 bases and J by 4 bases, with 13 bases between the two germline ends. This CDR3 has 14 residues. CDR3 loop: CASSWTKQGTEAFF. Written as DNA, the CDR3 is TGTGCCAGCAGTTGGACCAAACAGGGCACTGAAGCTTTCTTT. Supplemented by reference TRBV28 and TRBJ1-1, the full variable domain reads DVKVTQSSRYLVKRTGEKVFLECVQDMDHENMFWYRQDPGLGLRLIYFSYDVKMKEKGDIPEGYSVSREKKERFSLILESASTNQTSMYLCASSWTKQGTEAFFGQGTRLTVV.

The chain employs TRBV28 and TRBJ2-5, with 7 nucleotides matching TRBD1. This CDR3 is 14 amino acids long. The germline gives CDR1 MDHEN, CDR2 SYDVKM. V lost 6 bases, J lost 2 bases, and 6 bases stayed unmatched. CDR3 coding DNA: TGTGCCAGCAGCCCACCGACAGGGCAAGAGACCCAGTACTTC. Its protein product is CASSPPTGQETQYF.

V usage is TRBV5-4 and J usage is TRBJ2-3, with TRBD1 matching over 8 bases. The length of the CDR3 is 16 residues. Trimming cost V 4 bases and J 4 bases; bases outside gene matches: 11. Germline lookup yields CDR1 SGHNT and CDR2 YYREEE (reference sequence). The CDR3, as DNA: TGTGCCAGCAGCCAGACCGGACAGGGTGGGCCAGATACGCAGTATTTT. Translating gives CASSQTGQGGPDTQYF.

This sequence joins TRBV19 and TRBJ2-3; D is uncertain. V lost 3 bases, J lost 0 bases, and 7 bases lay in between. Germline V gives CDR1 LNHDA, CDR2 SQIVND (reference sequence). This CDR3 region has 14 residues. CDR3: CASSITVSTDTQYF. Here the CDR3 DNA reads TGTGCCAGTAGTATCACAGTAAGCACAGATACGCAGTATTTT.

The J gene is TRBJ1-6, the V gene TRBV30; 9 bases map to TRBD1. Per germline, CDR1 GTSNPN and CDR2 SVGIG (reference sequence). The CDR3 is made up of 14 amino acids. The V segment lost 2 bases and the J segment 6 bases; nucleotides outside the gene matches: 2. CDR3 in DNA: TGTGCCTGGAGTAGACAGGGGGGTAATTCACCCCTCCACTTT. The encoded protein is CAWSRQGGNSPLHF.

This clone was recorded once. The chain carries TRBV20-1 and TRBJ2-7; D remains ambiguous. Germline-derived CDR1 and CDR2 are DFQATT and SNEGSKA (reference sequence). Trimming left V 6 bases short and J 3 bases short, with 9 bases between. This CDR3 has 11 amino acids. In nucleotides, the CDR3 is TGCAGTGCCGATGGCGGCTACGAGCAGTACGTC. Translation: CSADGGYEQYV.

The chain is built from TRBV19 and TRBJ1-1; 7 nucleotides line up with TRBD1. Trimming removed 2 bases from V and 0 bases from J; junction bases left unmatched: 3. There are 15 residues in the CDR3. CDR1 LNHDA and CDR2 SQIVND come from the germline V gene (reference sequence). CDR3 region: CASSIQGGLNTEAFF. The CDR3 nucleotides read TGTGCCAGTAGTATACAGGGGGGCCTGAACACTGAAGCTTTCTTT.

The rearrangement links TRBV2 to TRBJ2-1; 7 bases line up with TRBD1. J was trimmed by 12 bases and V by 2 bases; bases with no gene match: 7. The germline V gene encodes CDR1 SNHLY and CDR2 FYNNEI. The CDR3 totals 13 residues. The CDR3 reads CASSEQGVQRQFF. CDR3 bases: TGTGCCAGCAGTGAACAGGGGGTTCAACGGCAGTTCTTC. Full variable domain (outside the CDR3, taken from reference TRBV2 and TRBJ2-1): EPEVTQTPSHQVTQMGQEVILRCVPISNHLYFYWYRQILGQKVEFLVSFYNNEISEKSEIFDDQFSVERPDGSNFTLKIRSTKLEDSAMYFCASSEQGVQRQFFGPGTRLTVL.

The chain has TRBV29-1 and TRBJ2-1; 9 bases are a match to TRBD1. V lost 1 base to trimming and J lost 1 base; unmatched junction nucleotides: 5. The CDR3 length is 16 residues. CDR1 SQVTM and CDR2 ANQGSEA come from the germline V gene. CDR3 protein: CSVEGGQGISYNEQFF. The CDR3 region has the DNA TGCAGCGTTGAAGGGGGACAGGGAATATCCTACAATGAGCAGTTCTTC.

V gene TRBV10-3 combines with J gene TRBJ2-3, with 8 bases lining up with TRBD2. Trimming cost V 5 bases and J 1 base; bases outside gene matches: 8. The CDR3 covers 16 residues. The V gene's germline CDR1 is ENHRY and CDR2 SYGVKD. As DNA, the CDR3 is TGTGCCATCAGTCTTCCCGGTAGCGGGGGCACAGATACGCAGTATTTT. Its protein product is CAISLPGSGGTDTQYF.

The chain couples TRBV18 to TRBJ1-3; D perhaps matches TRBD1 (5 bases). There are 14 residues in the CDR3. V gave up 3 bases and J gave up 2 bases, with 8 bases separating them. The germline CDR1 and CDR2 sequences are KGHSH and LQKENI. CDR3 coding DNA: TGTGCCAGCTCACCCCAGGGTCCTGGAAACACCATATATTTT. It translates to CASSPQGPGNTIYF.

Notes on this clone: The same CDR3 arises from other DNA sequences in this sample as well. The CDR3 region is CASSPRQGETQYF. Written as DNA, the CDR3 is TGTGCCAGCTCACCTCGACAGGGGGAGACCCAGTACTTC. The chain uses TRBV18 and TRBJ2-5, with 8 bases lining up with TRBD1. The junction had 2 bases not matched to a gene; V was cut back by 3 bases and J by 5 bases. The CDR3 runs 13 residues. CDR1 and CDR2 from the germline V gene are KGHSH and LQKENI.

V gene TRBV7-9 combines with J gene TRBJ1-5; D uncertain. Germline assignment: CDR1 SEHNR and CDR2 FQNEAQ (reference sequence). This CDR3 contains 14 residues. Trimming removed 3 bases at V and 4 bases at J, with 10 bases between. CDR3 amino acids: CASSFPGTNQPQHF. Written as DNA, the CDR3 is TGTGCCAGCAGCTTTCCGGGAACTAATCAGCCCCAGCATTTT.

The CDR3 sequence is CASSLDSETQYF. CDR3 nucleotides: TGTGCCAGCAGCTTAGATTCGGAGACCCAGTACTTC. This chain links TRBV7-9 with TRBJ2-5; no definite D call. V was pared by 1 base and J by 5 bases, with 5 bases between. The CDR3 length is 12 residues. The germline CDR1 and CDR2 sequences are SEHNR and FQNEAQ (reference sequence).

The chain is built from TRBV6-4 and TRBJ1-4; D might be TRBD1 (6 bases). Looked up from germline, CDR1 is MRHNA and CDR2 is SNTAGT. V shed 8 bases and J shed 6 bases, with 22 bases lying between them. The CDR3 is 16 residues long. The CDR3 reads CASWGTRGQKYEKLFF. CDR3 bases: TGTGCCAGCTGGGGTACTCGCGGACAGAAGTATGAAAAACTGTTTTTT.

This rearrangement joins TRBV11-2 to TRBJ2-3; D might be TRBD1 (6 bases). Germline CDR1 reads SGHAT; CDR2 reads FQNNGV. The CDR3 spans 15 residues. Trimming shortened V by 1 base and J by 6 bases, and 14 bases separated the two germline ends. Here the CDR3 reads CASSLAPGVVDTQYF. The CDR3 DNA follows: TGTGCCAGCAGCTTAGCCCCAGGGGTAGTTGATACGCAGTATTTT.

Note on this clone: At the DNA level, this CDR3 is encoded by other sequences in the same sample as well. The CDR3 region has the DNA TGTGCCAGCAGCTCTAGAGGCTATGGCTACACCTTC. Translation gives CASSSRGYGYTF. The genes are TRBV13 and TRBJ1-2; D is unclear. The CDR3 has 12 amino acids. Germline V gives CDR1 PRHDT, CDR2 FYEKMQ (reference sequence). Between the trimmed V and J ends, which lost 4 bases and 4 bases, there was a span of 7 bases.

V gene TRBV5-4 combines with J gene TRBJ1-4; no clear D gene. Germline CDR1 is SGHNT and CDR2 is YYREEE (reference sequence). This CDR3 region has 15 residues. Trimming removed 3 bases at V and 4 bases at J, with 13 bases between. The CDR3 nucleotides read TGTGCCAGCAGCTCCGGGAGTGAGTTTAATGAAAAACTGTTTTTT. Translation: CASSSGSEFNEKLFF.

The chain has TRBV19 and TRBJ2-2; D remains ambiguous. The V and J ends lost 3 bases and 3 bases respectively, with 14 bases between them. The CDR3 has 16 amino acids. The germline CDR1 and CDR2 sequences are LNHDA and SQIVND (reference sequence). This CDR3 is CASSILGRQDTGELFF. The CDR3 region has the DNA TGTGCCAGTAGTATTTTAGGCCGTCAGGACACCGGGGAGCTGTTTTTT.

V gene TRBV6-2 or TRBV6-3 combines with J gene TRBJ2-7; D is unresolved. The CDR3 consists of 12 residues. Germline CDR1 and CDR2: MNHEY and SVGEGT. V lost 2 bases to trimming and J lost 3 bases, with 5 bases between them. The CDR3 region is CASSYIGYEQYF. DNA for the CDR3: TGTGCCAGCAGTTACATCGGCTACGAGCAGTACTTC.